The next 25 T cell receptor beta chains were all read from a single sample in a study of T cells after yellow fever vaccination. TCRdb reprocessed the 5' RACE reads with MiXCR, giving one entry per CDR3 protein. The sample shows about 550,000 distinct CDR3 sequences, 15% to 20% of them seen only once. Specimen: PBMCs, collected 15 days after the yellow fever booster vaccination. All receptors derive from a man in his thirties or forties who received the YFV17D yellow fever vaccine.

This clonotype was seen a handful of times. This chain joins TRBV9 and TRBJ2-7, with TRBD1 matching over 10 bases. The CDR3 has 12 residues. With V trimmed by 7 bases and J by 4 bases, 2 bases remained unmatched. Per the germline V gene, CDR1 is SGDLS and CDR2 is YYNGEE. CDR3 sequence (DNA): TGTGCCAGCGCGGGACAGGGGTACGAGCAGTACTTC. This encodes CASAGQGYEQYF.

The genes are TRBV29-1 and TRBJ2-7, with TRBD1 matching over 12 bases. The CDR3 has 14 residues. The trim removed 4 bases at V and 5 bases at J, leaving 6 bases unmatched. Germline CDR1 and CDR2: SQVTM and ANQGSEA. The CDR3 bases are TGCAGCGTTGTCCCGGGACAGGGGGCCCACGAGCAGTACTTC. This sequence encodes CSVVPGQGAHEQYF.

A few counts support this clonotype. The genes are TRBV7-6 and TRBJ2-1; 8 bases agree with TRBD2. Germline trimming cut 5 bases from V and 2 bases from J; bases unmatched to any gene: 5. The CDR3 covers 15 residues. The germline V gene encodes CDR1 SGHVS and CDR2 FNYEAQ. The CDR3 sequence is CASSRVGGAYNEQFF. The CDR3 region has the DNA TGTGCCAGCAGCCGAGTCGGGGGGGCCTACAATGAGCAGTTCTTC.

This clonotype was seen at least ten times. This chain links TRBV7-9 with TRBJ2-5, with 7 positions matching TRBD1. Looked up from germline, CDR1 is SEHNR and CDR2 is FQNEAQ (reference sequence). This CDR3 has 15 residues. V lost 5 bases to trimming and J lost 4 bases; unmatched junction nucleotides: 10. DNA of the CDR3: TGTGCCAGCAGCCCAGGGGGAGCCTTAGGAGAGACCCAGTACTTC. Translating it yields CASSPGGALGETQYF.

V and J are TRBV5-1 and TRBJ2-5; the D gene is possibly TRBD2 (6 bases). The CDR3 runs to 14 residues. The V gene's germline CDR1 is SGHRS and CDR2 YFSETQ. Trimming stripped 4 bases from V and 4 bases from J, with 14 bases between. CDR3 loop: CASSNPQGGETQYF. DNA of the CDR3: TGCGCCAGCAGCAACCCCCAGGGAGGAGAGACCCAGTACTTC.

The chain uses TRBV20-1 and TRBJ2-3; D remains ambiguous. The V gene's germline CDR1 is DFQATT and CDR2 SNEGSKA (reference sequence). The CDR3 extends over 15 amino acids. CDR3 sequence: CSGSLTAPRTDTQYF. The CDR3 DNA sequence: TGCAGCGGATCTCTGACTGCCCCTCGCACAGATACGCAGTATTTT.

The V gene is TRBV12-3 or TRBV12-4, the J gene TRBJ1-1, with D unclear. The CDR3 extends over 15 amino acids. Trimming left V 6 bases short and J 1 base short, with 15 bases between. CDR3 in amino acids: CASSRDGRWNTEAFF. DNA for the CDR3: TGTGCCAGCAGCCGAGACGGACGGTGGAACACTGAAGCTTTCTTT.

The V gene is TRBV23-1, the J gene TRBJ2-5, with 8 bases aligning to TRBD2. TRBV23-1 has ORF status, its function being uncertain. The CDR3 sequence is 14 residues long. The ends lost 4 bases at V and 4 bases at J; junction bases unmatched: 5. CDR3: CASSPRGGSETQYF. CDR3 sequence (DNA): TGCGCCAGCAGTCCCCGGGGGGGCTCAGAGACCCAGTACTTC.

The V gene is TRBV5-1, the J gene TRBJ1-4; no clear D gene. The CDR3 runs 15 residues. CDR1 and CDR2 (germline): SGHRS, YFSETQ. Trimming removed 7 bases from V and 1 base from J, with 14 bases in between. The CDR3 spells CASADNTGTNEKLFF. Here the CDR3 DNA reads TGCGCCAGCGCTGACAACACTGGAACTAATGAAAAACTGTTTTTT. The full variable domain, rest sourced from reference TRBV5-1 and TRBJ1-4, is KAGVTQTPRYLIKTRGQQVTLSCSPISGHRSVSWYQQTPGQGLQFLFEYFSETQRNKGNFPGRFSGRQFSNSRSEMNVSTLELGDSALYLCASADNTGTNEKLFFGSGTQLSVL.

This chain connects TRBV6-1 to TRBJ2-3, with 13 bases identical to TRBD2. Germline CDR1 and CDR2: MNHNS and SASEGT. The CDR3 length is 16 residues. Trimming cost V 7 bases and J 4 bases; bases outside gene matches: 8. CDR3 nucleotide sequence: TGTGCCAGCAACCAACGGACTAGCGGGAGCCCAGATACGCAGTATTTT. Amino acid sequence: CASNQRTSGSPDTQYF.

About this clonotype itself: A read error may account for a junction end that differs from germline. This sequence joins TRBV4-3 and TRBJ1-1, with 8 nucleotides matching TRBD1. Per the germline V gene, CDR1 is LGHNA and CDR2 is YSLEER. This CDR3 contains 12 residues. The CDR3 bases are TGCGCCAGCAGCAAAGACAGGGGTGTGGCTTTCTTT. This translates into CASSKDRGVAFF.

This clonotype was detected a few times. The chain employs TRBV19 and TRBJ1-2; no reliable D call. Germline CDR1 is LNHDA and CDR2 is SQIVND (reference sequence). CDR3 size: 11 residues. Trimming shortened V by 3 bases and J by 7 bases, and 6 bases separated the two germline ends. In DNA, the CDR3 is TGTGCCAGTAGTATTCCCGGTGGCTACACCTTC. Its translation is CASSIPGGYTF.

In its sample, this clonotype was seen many times. CDR3 in amino acids: CSAIDFRTGTNEQFF. For the CDR3, the DNA is TGCAGTGCTATTGACTTCCGGACAGGAACCAATGAGCAGTTCTTC. The chain links TRBV20-1 to TRBJ2-1, with 7 bases that match TRBD1. Germline lookup yields CDR1 DFQATT and CDR2 SNEGSKA (reference sequence). V shed 4 bases, J shed 6 bases, and the junction held 12 bases outside the gene matches. This CDR3 has 15 amino acids.

This chain joins TRBV4-3 and TRBJ2-1; D remains unclear. V was trimmed by 0 bases and J by 7 bases, leaving 13 bases between them. The CDR3 is 15 amino acids. Germline CDR1 reads LGHNA; CDR2 reads YSLEER. In nucleotides, the CDR3 is TGCGCCAGCAGCCAAGACCGGCTATACCGGAATGAGCAGTTCTTC. Encoded protein: CASSQDRLYRNEQFF.

This clonotype has more than one count but fewer than ten. The chain links TRBV12-3 or TRBV12-4 to TRBJ1-1, with TRBD1 as a possible D gene (6 bases). The CDR3 is 12 residues long. The V end lost 6 bases, the J end lost 11 bases, and 16 bases lay between the germline ends. The CDR3 is CASSPTGTQAFF. The CDR3 DNA reads as TGTGCCAGCAGCCCAACCGGGACACAGGCTTTCTTT.

This chain connects TRBV12-3 or TRBV12-4 to TRBJ2-7; perhaps TRBD2 as D (5 bases). V was cut by 2 bases and J by 4 bases, with 12 bases left in between. The CDR3 contains 14 residues. The CDR3 region is CASSLRGPLYEQYF. The DNA for the CDR3 is TGTGCCAGCAGTTTACGAGGGCCTCTGTACGAGCAGTACTTC.

The rearrangement joins TRBV29-1 to TRBJ2-5; TRBD1 or TRBD2 may be the D gene (5 bases each). The V end lost 2 bases, the J end lost 5 bases, and 12 bases lay between the germline ends. In germline, CDR1 is SQVTM, CDR2 ANQGSEA. The CDR3 extends over 13 amino acids. The CDR3 region has the DNA TGCAGCGTTGAACCCTCAGGGACGGAGACCCAGTACTTC. This gives the protein CSVEPSGTETQYF. Full variable domain (remainder filled in from reference TRBV29-1 and TRBJ2-5): SAVISQKPSRDICQRGTSLTIQCQVDSQVTMMFWYRQQPGQSLTLIATANQGSEATYESGFVIDKFPISRPNLTFSTLTVSNMSPEDSSIYLCSVEPSGTETQYFGPGTRLLVL.

This clonotype turned up a few times. The V gene is TRBV12-3 or TRBV12-4, the J gene TRBJ2-1; TRBD2 aligns across 12 bases. The CDR3 contains 20 residues. V shed 3 bases, J shed 1 base, and the junction held 13 bases outside the gene matches. CDR3 sequence (DNA): TGTGCCAGCAGTTTCCGGGGACTAGCGGGCGGAGTTTTATCCTACAATGAGCAGTTCTTC. Its translation: CASSFRGLAGGVLSYNEQFF.

A few counts support this clonotype. The chain links TRBV20-1 to TRBJ1-4; perhaps TRBD1 as D (5 bases). The CDR3 is 13 amino acids. Per the germline V gene, CDR1 is DFQATT and CDR2 is SNEGSKA (reference sequence). Trimming removed 6 bases from V and 5 bases from J, with 13 bases in between. The CDR3: CSAPRGPNEKLFF. The CDR3 nucleotides are TGCAGTGCCCCGAGGGGTCCCAATGAAAAACTGTTTTTT.

V usage is TRBV7-2 and J usage is TRBJ2-1, with no clear D. The CDR3 runs to 13 residues. Trimming cost V 4 bases and J 7 bases, with 11 bases left between them. Germline assignment: CDR1 SGHTA and CDR2 FQGNSA. CDR3 protein: CASSSAVENEQFF. CDR3 DNA: TGTGCCAGCAGCTCGGCGGTCGAGAATGAGCAGTTCTTC.

The chain is built from TRBV5-1 and TRBJ1-5, with D hard to call. The CDR3 contains 13 residues. From germline, CDR1 is SGHRS and CDR2 YFSETQ. Trimming took 4 bases from V and 3 from J, leaving 8 bases between them. CDR3 in amino acids: CASSTDLNQPQHF. In DNA form, the CDR3 reads TGCGCCAGCAGCACGGACCTCAATCAGCCCCAGCATTTT.

The V and J genes are TRBV20-1 and TRBJ2-3; 7 nucleotides line up with TRBD2. V lost 7 bases to trimming and J lost 2 bases; unmatched junction nucleotides: 12. Germline loops: CDR1 DFQATT, CDR2 SNEGSKA (reference sequence). This CDR3 is built from 15 residues. CDR3 region: CSVVGWAGDTDTQYF. The CDR3, as DNA: TGCAGTGTCGTTGGATGGGCGGGGGACACAGATACGCAGTATTTT.

V and J are TRBV7-3 and TRBJ2-5; D possibly uses TRBD1 or TRBD2 (5 bases each). The CDR3 totals 15 residues. The germline V gene has CDR1 SGHTA and CDR2 FQGTGA. The germline V and J ends were trimmed by 5 bases and 1 base, with 14 bases remaining between them. CDR3 in amino acids: CASSRQKGPQETQYF. CDR3 bases: TGTGCCAGCAGCCGACAGAAGGGACCCCAAGAGACCCAGTACTTC.

The sample holds one count of this clonotype. The chain recombines TRBV10-2 with TRBJ2-7, with 8 bases that match TRBD2. With V trimmed by 5 bases and J by 3 bases, 9 bases remained unmatched. Germline V gene data show CDR1 as WSHSY and CDR2 as SAAADI. The CDR3 loop spans 15 amino acids. CDR3: CASSLDGRADYEQYF. The DNA for the CDR3 is TGCGCCAGCAGTTTAGACGGGAGGGCCGACTACGAGCAGTACTTC.

The V call is TRBV20-1, the J call TRBJ2-3, with TRBD2 matching 7 bases. The CDR3 is 15 residues long. After removal of 5 bases from V and 0 bases from J, the junction contained 8 bases not matched to a gene. The germline CDR1 and CDR2 sequences are DFQATT and SNEGSKA (reference sequence). CDR3 residues: CSAEPTGLSTDTQYF. CDR3 bases: TGCAGTGCTGAACCAACGGGACTAAGCACAGATACGCAGTATTTT.